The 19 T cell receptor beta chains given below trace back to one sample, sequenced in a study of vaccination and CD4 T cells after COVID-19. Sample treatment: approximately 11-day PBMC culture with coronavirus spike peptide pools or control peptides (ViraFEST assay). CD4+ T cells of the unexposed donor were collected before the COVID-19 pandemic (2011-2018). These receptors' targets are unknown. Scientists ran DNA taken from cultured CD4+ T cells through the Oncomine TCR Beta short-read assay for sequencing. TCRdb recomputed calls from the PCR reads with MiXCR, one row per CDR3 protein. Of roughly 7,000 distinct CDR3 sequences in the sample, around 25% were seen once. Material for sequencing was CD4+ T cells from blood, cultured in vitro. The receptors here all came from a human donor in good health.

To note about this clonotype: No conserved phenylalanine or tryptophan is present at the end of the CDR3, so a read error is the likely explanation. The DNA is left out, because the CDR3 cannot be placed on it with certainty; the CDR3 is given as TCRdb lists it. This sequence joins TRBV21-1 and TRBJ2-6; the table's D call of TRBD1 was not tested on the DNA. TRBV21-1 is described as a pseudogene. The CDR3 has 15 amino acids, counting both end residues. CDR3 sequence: CASSKGGAGANVLTL.

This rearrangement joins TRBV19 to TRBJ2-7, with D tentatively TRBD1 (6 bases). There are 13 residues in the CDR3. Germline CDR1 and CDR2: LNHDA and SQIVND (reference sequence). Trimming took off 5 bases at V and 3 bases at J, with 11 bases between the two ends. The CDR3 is CASSQGQGYEQYF. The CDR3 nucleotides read TGTGCCAGTAGTCAGGGGCAGGGCTACGAGCAGTACTTC.

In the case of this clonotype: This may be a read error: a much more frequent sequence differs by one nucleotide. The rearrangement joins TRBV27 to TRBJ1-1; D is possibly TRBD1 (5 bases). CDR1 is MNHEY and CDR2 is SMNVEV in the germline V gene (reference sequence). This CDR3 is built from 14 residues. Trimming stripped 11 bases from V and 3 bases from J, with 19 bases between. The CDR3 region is CARSRGPRDTEAFF. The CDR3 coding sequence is TGTGCCCGTTCCCGGGGCCCTAGGGACACTGAAGCTTTCTTT.

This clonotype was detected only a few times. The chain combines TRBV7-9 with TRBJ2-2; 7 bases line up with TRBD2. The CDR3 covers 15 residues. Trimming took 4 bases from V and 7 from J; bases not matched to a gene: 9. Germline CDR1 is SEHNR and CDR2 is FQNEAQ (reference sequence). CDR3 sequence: CASSYTTSSGGELFF. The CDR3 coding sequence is TGTGCCAGCAGCTACACGACTAGCTCGGGCGGGGAGCTGTTTTTT.

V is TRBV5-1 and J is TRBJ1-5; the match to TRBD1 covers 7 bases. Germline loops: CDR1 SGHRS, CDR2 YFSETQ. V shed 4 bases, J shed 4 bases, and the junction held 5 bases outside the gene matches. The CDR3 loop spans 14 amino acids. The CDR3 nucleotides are TGCGCCAGCAGCCCTGGACAGGATAATCAGCCCCAGCATTTT. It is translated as CASSPGQDNQPQHF.

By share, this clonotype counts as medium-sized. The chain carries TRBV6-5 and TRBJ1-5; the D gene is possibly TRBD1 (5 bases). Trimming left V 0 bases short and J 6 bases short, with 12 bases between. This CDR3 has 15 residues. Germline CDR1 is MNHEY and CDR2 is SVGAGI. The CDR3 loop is CASSYSRGGSQPQHF. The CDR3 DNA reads TGTGCCAGCAGTTACTCGAGGGGCGGGAGTCAGCCCCAGCATTTT.

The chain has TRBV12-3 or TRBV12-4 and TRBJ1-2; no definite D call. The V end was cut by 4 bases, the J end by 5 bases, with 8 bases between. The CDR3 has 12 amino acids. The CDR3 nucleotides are TGTGCCAGCAGTTCTACAATGTATGGCTACACCTTC. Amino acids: CASSSTMYGYTF.

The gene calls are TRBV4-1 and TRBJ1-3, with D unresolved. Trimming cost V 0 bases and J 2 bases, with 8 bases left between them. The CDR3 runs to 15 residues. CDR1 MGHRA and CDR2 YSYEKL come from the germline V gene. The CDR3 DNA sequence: TGCGCCAGCAGCCAAGATCCAACAGCTGGAAACACCATATATTTT. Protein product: CASSQDPTAGNTIYF.

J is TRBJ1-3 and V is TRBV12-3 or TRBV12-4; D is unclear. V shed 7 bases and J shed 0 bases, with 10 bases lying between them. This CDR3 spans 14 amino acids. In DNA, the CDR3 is TGTGCCAGCATATCACACCTCTCTGGAAACACCATATATTTT. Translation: CASISHLSGNTIYF.

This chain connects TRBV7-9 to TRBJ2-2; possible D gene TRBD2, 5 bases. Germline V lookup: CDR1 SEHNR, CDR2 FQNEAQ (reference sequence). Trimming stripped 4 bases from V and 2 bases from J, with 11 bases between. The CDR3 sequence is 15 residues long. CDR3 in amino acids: CASSSGSENTGELFF. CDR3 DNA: TGTGCCAGCAGCTCGGGTAGCGAAAACACCGGGGAGCTGTTTTTT.

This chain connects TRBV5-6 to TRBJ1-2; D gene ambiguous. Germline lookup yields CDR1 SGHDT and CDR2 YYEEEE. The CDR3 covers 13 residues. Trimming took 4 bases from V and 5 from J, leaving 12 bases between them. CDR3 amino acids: CASSRERGYGYTF. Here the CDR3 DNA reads TGTGCCAGCAGCCGGGAGAGAGGGTATGGCTACACCTTC.

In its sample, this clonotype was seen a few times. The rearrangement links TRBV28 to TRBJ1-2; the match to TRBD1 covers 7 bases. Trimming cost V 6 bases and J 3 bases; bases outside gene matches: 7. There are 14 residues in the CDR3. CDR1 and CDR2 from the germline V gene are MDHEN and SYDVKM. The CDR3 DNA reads TGTGCCAGCAGATCGACAGGGACGCACTATGGCTACACCTTC. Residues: CASRSTGTHYGYTF.

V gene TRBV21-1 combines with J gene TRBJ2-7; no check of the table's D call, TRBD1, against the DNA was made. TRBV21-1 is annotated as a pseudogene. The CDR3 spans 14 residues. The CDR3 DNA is TGTGCCGGACAGGGGGACCCTTATTCCTACGAGCAGTACTTT. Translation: CAGQGDPYSYEQYF.

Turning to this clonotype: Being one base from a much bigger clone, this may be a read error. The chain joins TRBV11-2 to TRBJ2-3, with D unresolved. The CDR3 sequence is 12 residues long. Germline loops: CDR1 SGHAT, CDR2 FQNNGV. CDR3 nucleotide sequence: TGTGCCAGCGGCTTATACACAGATACGCAGTATTTT. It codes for CASGLYTDTQYF.

CDR3 sequence (DNA): TGTGCCAGCAGTCCGAGGACAGGGGGGATATATAGCAATCAGCCCCAGCATTTT. Amino acid sequence: CASSPRTGGIYSNQPQHF. The chain employs TRBV27 and TRBJ1-5, with 10 bases that match TRBD1. From germline, CDR1 is MNHEY and CDR2 SMNVEV (reference sequence). The ends lost 5 bases at V and 0 bases at J; junction bases unmatched: 10. This CDR3 has 18 residues.

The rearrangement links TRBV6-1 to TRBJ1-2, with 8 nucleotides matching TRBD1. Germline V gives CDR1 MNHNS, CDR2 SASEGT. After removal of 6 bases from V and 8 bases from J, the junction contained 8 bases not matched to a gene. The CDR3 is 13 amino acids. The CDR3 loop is CASRTDRDEGYTF. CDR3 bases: TGTGCCAGCAGGACGGACAGGGATGAAGGCTACACCTTC.

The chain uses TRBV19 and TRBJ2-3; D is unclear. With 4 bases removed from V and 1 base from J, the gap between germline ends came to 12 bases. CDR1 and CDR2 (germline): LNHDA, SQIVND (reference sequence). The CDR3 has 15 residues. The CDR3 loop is CASSTDNYRTDTQYF. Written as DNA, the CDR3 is TGTGCCAGTAGTACCGACAATTACCGCACAGATACGCAGTATTTT.

The CDR3 region is CASRLAGTEAFF. CDR3 DNA sequence: TGTGCCAGCCGATTAGCGGGCACTGAAGCTTTCTTT. The gene calls are TRBV7-2 and TRBJ1-1; no clear D gene. CDR1 is SGHTA and CDR2 is FQGNSA in the germline V gene. V gave up 8 bases and J gave up 4 bases, with 11 bases separating them. The CDR3 runs 12 residues.

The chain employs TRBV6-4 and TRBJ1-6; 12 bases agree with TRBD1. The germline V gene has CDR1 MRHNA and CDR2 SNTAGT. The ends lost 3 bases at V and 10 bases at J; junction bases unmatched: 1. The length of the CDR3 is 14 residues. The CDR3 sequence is CASSEGTGGSPLHF. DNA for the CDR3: TGTGCCAGCAGTGAGGGGACAGGGGGCTCACCCCTCCACTTT.